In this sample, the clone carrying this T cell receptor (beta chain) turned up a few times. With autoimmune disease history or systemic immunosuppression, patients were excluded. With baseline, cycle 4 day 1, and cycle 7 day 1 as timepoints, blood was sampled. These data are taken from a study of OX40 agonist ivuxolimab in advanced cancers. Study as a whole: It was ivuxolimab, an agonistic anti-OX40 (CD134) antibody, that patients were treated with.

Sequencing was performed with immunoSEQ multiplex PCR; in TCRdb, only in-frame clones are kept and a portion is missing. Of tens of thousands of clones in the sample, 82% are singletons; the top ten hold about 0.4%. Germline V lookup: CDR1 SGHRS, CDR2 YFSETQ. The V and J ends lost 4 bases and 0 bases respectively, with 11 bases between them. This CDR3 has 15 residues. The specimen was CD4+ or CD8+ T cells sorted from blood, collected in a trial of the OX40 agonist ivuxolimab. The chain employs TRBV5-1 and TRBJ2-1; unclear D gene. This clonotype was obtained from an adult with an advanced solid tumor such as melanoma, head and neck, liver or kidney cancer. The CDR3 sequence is CASSTGTSSYNEQFF. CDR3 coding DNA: TGCGCCAGCAGCACCGGTACCAGCTCCTACAATGAGCAGTTCTTC.